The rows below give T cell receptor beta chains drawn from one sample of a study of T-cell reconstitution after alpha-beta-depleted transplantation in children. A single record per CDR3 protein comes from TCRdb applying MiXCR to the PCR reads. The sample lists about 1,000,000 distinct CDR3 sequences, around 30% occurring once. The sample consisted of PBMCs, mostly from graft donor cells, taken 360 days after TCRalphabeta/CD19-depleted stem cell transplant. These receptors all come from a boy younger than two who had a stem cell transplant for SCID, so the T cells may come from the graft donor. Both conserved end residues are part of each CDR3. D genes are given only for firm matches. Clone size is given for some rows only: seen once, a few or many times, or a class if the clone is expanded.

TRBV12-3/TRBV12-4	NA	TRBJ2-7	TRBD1	TGTGCCAGCAGTCTCCGGGACAGAGCCCCAATCGAGCAGTACTTC	CASSLRDRAPIEQYF
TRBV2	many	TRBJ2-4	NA	TGTGCCAGCAGTGTCCGAGGGCCTAAAGCCAAAAACATTCAGTACTTC	CASSVRGPKAKNIQYF
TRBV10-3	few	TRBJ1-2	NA	TGTGCCATCGGCGAGGGATCGACAGGACTCAAATATGGCTACACCTTC	CAIGEGSTGLKYGYTF
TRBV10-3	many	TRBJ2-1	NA	TGTGCCATCAGGGGGGAGGCTCGCTACAATGAGCAGTTCTTC	CAIRGEARYNEQFF
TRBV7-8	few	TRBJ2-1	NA	TGTGCCAGCAGCCGTCCCCGTGGCGCAACGAGCAATGAGCAGTTCTTC	CASSRPRGATSNEQFF
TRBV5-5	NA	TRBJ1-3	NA	TGTGCCAGCAGCTTGAGGAGGGCAGGGGAGTCTGGAAACACCATATATTTT	CASSLRRAGESGNTIYF
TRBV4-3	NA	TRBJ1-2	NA	TGCGCCAGCAGCCTGAACCTCCGGGGGTCTGTTACTAACTATGGCTACACCTTC	CASSLNLRGSVTNYGYTF
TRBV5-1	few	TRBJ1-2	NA	TGCGCCAGCAGCTTGTGGCAGAACTATGGCTACACCTTC	CASSLWQNYGYTF
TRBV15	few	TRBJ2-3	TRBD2	TGTGCCACCAGCAGAGCCGGACTAGCGGGGGGGATCACAGATACGCAGTATTTT	CATSRAGLAGGITDTQYF
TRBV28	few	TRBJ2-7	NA	TGTGCCAGCAAGGAGGGCCCCACCTACGAGCAGTACTTC	CASKEGPTYEQYF
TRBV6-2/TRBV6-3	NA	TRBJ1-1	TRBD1	TGTGCCAGCAGTTGGGGCGGACAGGCGCGTATGACTGAAGCTTTCTTT	CASSWGGQARMTEAFF
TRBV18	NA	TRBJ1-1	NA	TGTGCCAGCTCACCATGGCAGGGGACGAACACTGAAGCTTTCTTT	CASSPWQGTNTEAFF
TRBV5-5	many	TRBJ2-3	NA	TGTGCCAGCAGCTTGGGCCGGATAGATACGCAGTATTTT	CASSLGRIDTQYF
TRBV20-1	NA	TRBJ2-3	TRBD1	TGCAGTGCTTCATTCGGGACAGGGGCGGTTTCAGATACGCAGTATTTT	CSASFGTGAVSDTQYF
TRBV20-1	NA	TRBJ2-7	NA	TGCAGTGCTAGTCTGGGGCCGATCGGCACCTACGAGCAGTACTTC	CSASLGPIGTYEQYF
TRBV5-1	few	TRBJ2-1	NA	TGCGCCAGCAGCTTGGGGGCCAGGGTTGAGCAGTTCTTC	CASSLGARVEQFF
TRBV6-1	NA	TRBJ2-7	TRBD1	TGTGCCAGCAGAGCGGACAGGGGGCTCTCCTACGAGCAGTACTTC	CASRADRGLSYEQYF
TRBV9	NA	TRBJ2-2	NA	TGTGCCAGCAGCGGCGTGCCCACCGGGGAGCTGTTTTTT	CASSGVPTGELFF
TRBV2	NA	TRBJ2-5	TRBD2	TGTGCCAGCAGTCTTAGCGGGGGGGTAGAGACCCAGTACTTC	CASSLSGGVETQYF
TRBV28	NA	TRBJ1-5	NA	TGTGCCAGCAGTTATACAGGGTATGTCGGGGGAAATCAGCCCCAGCATTTT	CASSYTGYVGGNQPQHF
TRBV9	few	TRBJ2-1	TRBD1	TGTGCCAGCAGCGTAGATGGGGGGACAGGGGGCTGGTACAATGAGCAGTTCTTC	CASSVDGGTGGWYNEQFF
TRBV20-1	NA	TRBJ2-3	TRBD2	TGCAGTGCCGCTACCCTTTCTAGCGGGGGGGACACAGATACGCAGTATTTT	CSAATLSSGGDTDTQYF
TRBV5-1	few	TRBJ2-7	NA	TGCGCCAGCAGCTTGGGACTCCGAGCCTACGAGCAGTACTTC	CASSLGLRAYEQYF
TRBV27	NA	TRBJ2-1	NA	TGTGCCAGCAGTTCCGGTTACCATTGGCTTGGGCAGTTCTTC	CASSSGYHWLGQFF
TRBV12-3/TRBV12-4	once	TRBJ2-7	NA	TGTGCCAGCAGGGAAACAGGGGGGGCTGCCTACGAGCAGTACTTC	CASRETGGAAYEQYF
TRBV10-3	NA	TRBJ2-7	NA	TGTGCCATCAGTGAAGGAGATGGTAGGGGTTACGAGCAGTACTTC	CAISEGDGRGYEQYF
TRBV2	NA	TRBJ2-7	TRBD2	TGTGCCTCAAGCGGGGAGGGGCCACTAAAGCAGTACTTC	CASSGEGPLKQYF
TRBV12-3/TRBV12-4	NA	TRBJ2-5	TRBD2	TGTGCCAGCAGTCCGGGACTAGCGGGGGGGGATGAAGAGACCCAGTACTTC	CASSPGLAGGDEETQYF
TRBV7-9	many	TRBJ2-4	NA	TGTGCCAGCAGCTTAATGGGGTTTAGGGAGGACATTCAGTACTTC	CASSLMGFREDIQYF
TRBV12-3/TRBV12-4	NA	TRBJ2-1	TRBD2	TGTGCCAGCAGCGCGTTTGGGGGGGGAGGCTACAATGAGCAGTTCTTC	CASSAFGGGGYNEQFF
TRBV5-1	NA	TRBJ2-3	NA	TGCGCCAGCAGCTTGAGCAGGAGTGGAGATACGCAGTATTTT	CASSLSRSGDTQYF
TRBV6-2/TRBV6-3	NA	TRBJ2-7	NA	TGTGCCAGCAGTTACATAGTTTACTACGAGCAGTACTTC	CASSYIVYYEQYF
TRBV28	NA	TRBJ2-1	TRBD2	TGTGCCAGCAGTCTTACTAGCGGAGAGGCATACAATGAGCAGTTCTTC	CASSLTSGEAYNEQFF
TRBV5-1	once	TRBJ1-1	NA	TGCGCCAGCAGCAACGTTCCCACTGAAGCTTTCTTT	CASSNVPTEAFF
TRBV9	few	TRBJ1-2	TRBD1	TGTGCCAGCAGCTCCTCAGGGACAGTATATGGCTACACCTTC	CASSSSGTVYGYTF
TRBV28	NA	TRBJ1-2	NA	TGTGCCAGCAGTCCGGGGACGAGGGGCTATGGCTACACCTTC	CASSPGTRGYGYTF
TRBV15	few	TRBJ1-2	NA	TGTGCCACCAGCAGAGATCTGGGGCCAGATGGCTATGGCTACACCTTC	CATSRDLGPDGYGYTF
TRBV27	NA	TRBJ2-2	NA	TGTGCCAGCAGTCAGACTCCGGGGGCGACGAACACCGGGGAGCTGTTTTTT	CASSQTPGATNTGELFF
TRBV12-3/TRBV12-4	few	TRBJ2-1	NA	TGTGCCAGCAGTTTATTAGCAGGGCACATTTACAATGAGCAGTTCTTC	CASSLLAGHIYNEQFF
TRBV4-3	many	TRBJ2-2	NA	TGCGCCAGCAGCCAAGTGTCTAGGAACACCGGGGAGCTGTTTTTT	CASSQVSRNTGELFF
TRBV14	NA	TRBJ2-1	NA	TGTGCCAGCAGCCAAGAGGGATGGAGAGCCCCGGCGAGTGAGCAGTTCTTC	CASSQEGWRAPASEQFF
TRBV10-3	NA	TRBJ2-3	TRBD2	TGTGCCATCAGCGACCCTTTAGCGGGGAGCACAGATACGCAGTATTTT	CAISDPLAGSTDTQYF
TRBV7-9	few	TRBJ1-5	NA	TGTGCCAGCAGCTTAGAACCGGGGGGAGGCAATCAGCCCCAGCATTTT	CASSLEPGGGNQPQHF
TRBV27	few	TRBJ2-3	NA	TGTGCCAGCAGGGGACACAGCACAGATACGCAGTATTTT	CASRGHSTDTQYF
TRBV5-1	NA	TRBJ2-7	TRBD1	TGCGCCAGCAGTAACCCGTACCCGGGACAGATCTACGAGCAGTACTTC	CASSNPYPGQIYEQYF
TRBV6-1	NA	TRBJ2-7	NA	TGTGCCAGCACCCCCCGCTCTGCCAGCGAGCAGTACTTC	CASTPRSASEQYF
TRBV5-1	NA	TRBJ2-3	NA	TGCGCCAGCAGCCCGGGACCATATATCACAGATACGCAGTATTTT	CASSPGPYITDTQYF
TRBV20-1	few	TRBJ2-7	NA	TGCAGTGCTAGCGCCGGAGCAGGGCCCTACGAGCAGTACTTC	CSASAGAGPYEQYF
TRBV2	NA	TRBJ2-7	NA	TGTGCCAGCAGGGCAGGGTGGTCCTACGAGCAGTACTTC	CASRAGWSYEQYF
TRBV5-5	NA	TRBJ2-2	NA	TGTGCCAGCAGCTTGGGTGTTTACAACACCGGGGAGCTGTTTTTT	CASSLGVYNTGELFF
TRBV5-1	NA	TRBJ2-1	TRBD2	TGCGCCAACCAACACCCGACTAGCGGGGGGAATGAGCAGTTCTTC	CANQHPTSGGNEQFF
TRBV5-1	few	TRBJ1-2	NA	TGCGCCAGCAGCTTGGATCAGGACTATGGCTACACCTTC	CASSLDQDYGYTF
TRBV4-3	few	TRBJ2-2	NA	TGCGCCAGCAGCCTCACGGACCGCCTCGGGGGGGAGCTGTTTTTT	CASSLTDRLGGELFF
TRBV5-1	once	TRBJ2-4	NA	TGCGCCAGCAGCCCAGGGGACGGCCCACTAGCCAAAAACATTCAGTACTTC	CASSPGDGPLAKNIQYF
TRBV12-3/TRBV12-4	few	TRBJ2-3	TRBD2	TGTGCCAGCAGTTCTAGGGCCGGGGGGGCCACAGATACGCAGTATTTT	CASSSRAGGATDTQYF
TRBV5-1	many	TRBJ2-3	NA	TGCGCCAGCAGCTTGGAGGTCAGCACAGATACGCAGTATTTT	CASSLEVSTDTQYF
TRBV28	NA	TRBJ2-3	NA	TGTGCCAGCAGTTTGTGGGGACGAGGTTTCACAGATACGCAGTATTTT	CASSLWGRGFTDTQYF
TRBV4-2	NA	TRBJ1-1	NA	TGTGCCAGCAGCCGCGGGCGGCAGGACACTGAAGCTTTCTTT	CASSRGRQDTEAFF